The T cell receptor (beta chain) described here comes from a study of blood T cell repertoires in COVID-19. As for the study in general: PBMCs, B-cell-depleted T cells, or T cells provided the cDNA or gDNA that made up the material.

The germline gives CDR1 SEHNR, CDR2 FQNEAQ (reference sequence). This CDR3 is built from 14 residues. V was clipped by 7 bases and J by 8 bases; unmatched bases: 12. Data came from immunoSEQ multiplex PCR; TCRdb stores just in-frame clones and leaves some out. The sample shows hundreds of thousands of clones, 90% of them seen only once. Enrolled through a virtual design, the participants were between 18 and 89 years of age and came from about two dozen US areas. Which cohort a participant joined came from the clinical history participants gave. What was sequenced was PBMCs or T cells enriched from blood (not recorded which). The receptor's source is a woman between 18 and 29 years old with acute COVID-19. This rearrangement joins TRBV7-9 to TRBJ1-2; 8 bases fit TRBD1. The CDR3 is CASTLGQGAGGYTF. For the CDR3, the DNA is TGTGCCAGCACCCTTGGGCAGGGGGCCGGGGGCTACACCTTC.